Below are 17 T cell receptor beta chains sequenced from a single sample in a study of OX40 agonist ivuxolimab in advanced cancers. Some clones are missing from TCRdb's copy, which holds only in-frame ones; the method was immunoSEQ multiplex PCR. The data hold some 45,000 clones, with around 86% observed a single time. The input for sequencing was CD4+ or CD8+ T cells sorted from blood, taken in a trial of the OX40 agonist ivuxolimab. The receptor set was obtained from an adult with an advanced solid tumor such as melanoma, head and neck, liver or kidney cancer.

This sequence joins TRBV4-1 and TRBJ1-2; D ambiguous. Trimming left V 3 bases short and J 8 bases short, with 16 bases between. Looked up from germline, CDR1 is MGHRA and CDR2 is YSYEKL. The CDR3 length is 14 residues. The CDR3 bases are TGCGCCAGCAGCCACCGCGAGGGCGAAGAGGGCTACACCTTC. Translated, it gives CASSHREGEEGYTF.

This rearrangement joins TRBV27 to TRBJ2-2; D is ambiguous. This CDR3 has 12 amino acids. Germline V CDR1 and CDR2: MNHEY, SMNVEV (reference sequence). V was shortened by 5 bases and J by 7 bases, with 8 bases between the two germline ends. The CDR3 nucleotides read TGTGCCAGCAGTCCGCCCGTCGGGGAGCTGTTTTTT. It is translated as CASSPPVGELFF.

The chain has TRBV28 and TRBJ2-7; D assignment may be TRBD1 or TRBD2 (5 bases each). The germline V gene encodes CDR1 MDHEN and CDR2 SYDVKM. The CDR3 covers 16 residues. Trimming removed 7 bases from V and 0 bases from J, with 19 bases in between. CDR3 in DNA: TGTGCCAGCACCCCTCGTGGGACGGCAAGCTCCTACGAGCAGTACTTC. Translated: CASTPRGTASSYEQYF.

In its sample, this clone was seen once. The chain is built from TRBV7-9 and TRBJ1-2; a possible D gene is TRBD1 (6 bases). V was pared by 1 base and J by 3 bases, with 15 bases between. The germline V gene encodes CDR1 SEHNR and CDR2 FQNEAQ (reference sequence). The CDR3 has 16 residues. CDR3: CASSLEGRGGYYGYTF. As DNA, the CDR3 is TGTGCCAGCAGCTTAGAAGGGAGGGGGGGATACTATGGCTACACCTTC.

The CDR3 region is CASSDWSGNEQFF. In DNA, the CDR3 is TGTGCCAGCAGCGACTGGTCGGGAAATGAGCAGTTCTTC. The chain links TRBV9 to TRBJ2-1, with D possibly being TRBD2 (5 bases). CDR3 length: 13 residues. Between the trimmed V and J ends, which lost 3 bases and 7 bases, there was a span of 11 bases. Germline V CDR1 and CDR2: SGDLS, YYNGEE. Full variable domain (outside the CDR3, taken from reference TRBV9 and TRBJ2-1): DSGVTQTPKHLITATGQRVTLRCSPRSGDLSVYWYQQSLDQGLQFLIQYYNGEERAKGNILERFSAQQFPDLHSELNLSSLELGDSALYFCASSDWSGNEQFFGPGTRLTVL.

The sample holds a few counts of this clone. The chain combines TRBV5-5 with TRBJ2-1; D remains ambiguous. V gave up 2 bases and J gave up 10 bases, with 10 bases separating them. The CDR3 spans 12 residues. CDR1 and CDR2 from the germline V gene are SGHKS and YYEKEE (reference sequence). DNA of the CDR3: TGTGCCAGCAGCTTTTTGAACCAGGAGCAGTTCTTC. This translates into CASSFLNQEQFF.

V is TRBV19 and J is TRBJ2-1, with D perhaps assigned TRBD1 or TRBD2 (5 bases each). V was trimmed by 10 bases and J by 3 bases, leaving 22 bases between them. The CDR3 consists of 16 residues. Germline V gene lookup returns CDR1 LNHDA and CDR2 SQIVND (reference sequence). The CDR3 sequence is CATLGYRDDYYNEQFF. CDR3 coding DNA: TGTGCCACGCTCGGCTACCGGGACGATTACTACAATGAGCAGTTCTTC.

This chain links TRBV6-6 with TRBJ1-2; TRBD1 aligns across 8 bases. Germline CDR1 is MNHNY and CDR2 is SVGAGI (reference sequence). The CDR3 runs 14 residues. V lost 7 bases, J lost 6 bases, and 10 bases stayed unmatched. In DNA, the CDR3 is TGTGCCAGCAACTTCCTGGACAGGGCGGATGGCTACACCTTC. Translated: CASNFLDRADGYTF.

The chain links TRBV9 to TRBJ2-7; TRBD1 aligns across 10 bases. The CDR3 consists of 15 residues. Germline CDR1 is SGDLS and CDR2 is YYNGEE. Unmatched junction bases numbered 2, after V lost 0 bases and J lost 2 bases. CDR3 protein: CASSVGDRGAYEQYF. The DNA for the CDR3 is TGTGCCAGCAGCGTAGGGGACAGGGGAGCCTACGAGCAGTACTTC.

As to this clone: This CDR3 is also generated by other DNA sequences in the sample. This chain links TRBV6-5 with TRBJ2-5; no firm D call. The CDR3 is 12 amino acids. V was clipped by 4 bases and J by 2 bases, with 5 bases between them. The germline V gene has CDR1 MNHEY and CDR2 SVGAGI. Here the CDR3 reads CASSSMQETQYF. The DNA of the CDR3 is TGTGCCAGCAGTTCTATGCAAGAGACCCAGTACTTC.

In this sample, this clone turned up once. The rearrangement uses TRBV11-2 and TRBJ2-7; D tentatively fits TRBD1 or TRBD2 (5 bases each). V lost 5 bases and J 6 bases, leaving 17 bases between the germline ends. Germline V gene data show CDR1 as SGHAT and CDR2 as FQNNGV. This CDR3 is built from 14 residues. This CDR3 is CASSIGHGVSEQYF. The CDR3 DNA reads TGTGCCAGCAGCATCGGACACGGGGTGAGCGAGCAGTACTTC.

This clone was picked up a small number of times. This rearrangement joins TRBV9 to TRBJ2-3; 7 positions match TRBD2. V lost 4 bases to trimming and J lost 4 bases; unmatched junction nucleotides: 27. Germline-derived CDR1 and CDR2 are SGDLS and YYNGEE. This CDR3 region has 21 residues. DNA for the CDR3: TGTGCCAGCAGCCCCGGGTCTATCTGGACTAGTGGGGCCATGGGCGCAGATACGCAGTATTTT. Translation: CASSPGSIWTSGAMGADTQYF.

Of note for this clone: It is likely a read error: a sequence one base away is far more abundant. Other nucleotide sequences from this sample produce the same CDR3. The chain recombines TRBV4-1 with TRBJ2-2, with 7 positions matching TRBD2. This CDR3 is built from 15 residues. Unmatched junction bases numbered 6, after V lost 4 bases and J lost 4 bases. In germline, CDR1 is MGHRA, CDR2 YSYEKL. Here the CDR3 DNA reads TGCGCCAGCAGCCCCCTGGGGGGGGGCACCGGGGAGCTGTTTTTT. As protein: CASSPLGGGTGELFF.

The chain has TRBV19 and TRBJ2-6; 8 bases fit TRBD2. This CDR3 has 17 amino acids. Germline CDR1 and CDR2: LNHDA and SQIVND (reference sequence). The V and J ends lost 9 bases and 0 bases, in that order; junction bases with no gene match: 10. The DNA of the CDR3 is TGTGCCAGCGCCCCGGGGGGGCTCCCCTCTGGGGCCAACGTCCTGACTTTC. Protein: CASAPGGLPSGANVLTF.

This chain links TRBV5-1 with TRBJ2-3, with D possibly being TRBD1 or TRBD2 (5 bases each). This CDR3 is built from 13 residues. The germline V gene encodes CDR1 SGHRS and CDR2 YFSETQ. V was shortened by 4 bases and J by 1 base, with 7 bases between the two germline ends. CDR3 loop: CASSRDRTDTQYF. The CDR3 DNA is TGCGCCAGCAGCAGGGACCGCACAGATACGCAGTATTTT.

The chain links TRBV7-9 to TRBJ1-2, with D possibly matching TRBD1 (5 bases). The CDR3 sequence is 14 residues long. V dropped 4 bases and J dropped 8 bases, with 17 bases sitting between them. Per germline, CDR1 SEHNR and CDR2 FQNEAQ (reference sequence). CDR3 in DNA: TGTGCCAGCAGCTGGGGAGAGGGGCCACGGGGCTACACCTTC. Its translation is CASSWGEGPRGYTF.

This chain uses TRBV15 with TRBJ1-5; D gene uncertain. The CDR3 extends over 13 amino acids. Germline CDR1 and CDR2: LNHNV and YYDKDF (reference sequence). The germline V and J ends were trimmed by 5 bases and 5 bases, with 10 bases remaining between them. The CDR3, as DNA: TGTGCCACCAGCGATTCAGGAGATCAGCCCCAGCATTTT. This encodes CATSDSGDQPQHF.